This TCR beta chain originates from a study of shared clonotypes between healthy human individuals. There were no recent acute infections or vaccinations among the donors, who were healthy HIV-negative adults. Every donor was a Caucasian adult from Nashville, Tennessee. Concerning this clone: Its antigen is still unknown.

Sequenced by immunoSEQ multiplex PCR; TCRdb stores in-frame clones only, minus some. The table shows about 1.5 million clones, with 95% to 99% occurring only once. Findings of the study overall: Having only a few donors restricted how much genetic and exposure-history diversity was captured. An effect of sequencing depth on clonotype sharing among donors was expected.

The sequence came from a man aged 25-45 years in good health. Sample: naive CD4+ T cells sorted from blood. The subset was: CD45RA+ positively selected.

CDR3 amino acids: CASSESREYSYEQYF. The CDR3 coding sequence is TGCGCCAGCAGTGAGTCGCGGGAGTACTCCTACGAGCAGTACTTC. J is TRBJ2-7 and V is TRBV10-1; TRBD2 matches at 7 bases. This CDR3 has 15 amino acids. V shed 0 bases and J 0 bases; nucleotides not matched to a gene: 2. The germline CDR1 and CDR2 sequences are WNHNN and SYGVQD (reference sequence).